Sequencing of this T cell receptor beta chain was carried out in a study of blood T cell repertoires in COVID-19. There are 13 residues in the CDR3. Trimming removed 3 bases from V and 7 bases from J, with 10 bases in between. Per the germline V gene, CDR1 is LNHDA and CDR2 is SQIVND (reference sequence). Source study methods: Cell counts per sample came from amplifying reference gene primers. The data were produced by immunoSEQ multiplex PCR, yet TCRdb's version contains in-frame clones alone and is incomplete. V, J and clone size were drawn from that table, and D and trimming were deduced from the DNA. The sample lists about 220,000 clones; 80% to 90% were seen once.

This receptor was identified in a man aged 25 to 40 with active or convalescent COVID-19. The chain links TRBV19 to TRBJ2-1, with TRBD1 as a possible D gene (5 bases). Sequencing input: peripheral blood. CDR3 coding DNA: TGTGCCAGTAGTATCTCAGGGTGGAATGAGCAGTTCTTC. Translation: CASSISGWNEQFF.